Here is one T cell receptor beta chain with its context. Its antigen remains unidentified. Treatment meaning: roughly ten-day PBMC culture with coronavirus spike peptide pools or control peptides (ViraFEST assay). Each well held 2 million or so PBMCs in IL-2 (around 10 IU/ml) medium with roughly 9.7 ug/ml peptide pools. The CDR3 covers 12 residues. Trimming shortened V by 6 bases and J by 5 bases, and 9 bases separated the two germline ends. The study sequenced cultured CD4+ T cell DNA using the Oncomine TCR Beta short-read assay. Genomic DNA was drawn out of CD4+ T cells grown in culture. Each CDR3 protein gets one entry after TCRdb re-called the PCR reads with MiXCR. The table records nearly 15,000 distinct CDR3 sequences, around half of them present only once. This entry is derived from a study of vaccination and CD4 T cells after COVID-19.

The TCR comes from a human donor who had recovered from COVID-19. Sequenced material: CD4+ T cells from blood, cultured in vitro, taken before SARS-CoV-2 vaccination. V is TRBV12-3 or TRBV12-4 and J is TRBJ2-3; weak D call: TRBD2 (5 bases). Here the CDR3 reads CASRLRGDTQYF. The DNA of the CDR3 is TGTGCCAGCAGGCTCCGGGGAGATACGCAGTATTTT.